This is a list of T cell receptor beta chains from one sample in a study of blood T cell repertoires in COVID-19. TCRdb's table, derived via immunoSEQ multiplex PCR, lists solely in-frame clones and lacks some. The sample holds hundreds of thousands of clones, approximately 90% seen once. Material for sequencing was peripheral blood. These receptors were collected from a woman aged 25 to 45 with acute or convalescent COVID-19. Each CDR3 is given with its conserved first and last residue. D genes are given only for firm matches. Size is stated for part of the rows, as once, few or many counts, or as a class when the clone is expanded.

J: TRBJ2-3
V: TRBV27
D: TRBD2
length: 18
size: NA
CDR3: CASSFLLDSGGRTDTQYF
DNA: TGTGCCAGCAGTTTCCTCTTGGATAGCGGGGGACGTACAGATACGCAGTATTTT

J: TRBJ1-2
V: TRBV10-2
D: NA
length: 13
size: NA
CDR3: CASGGGKADGYTF
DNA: TGCGCCAGCGGTGGAGGGAAAGCGGATGGCTACACCTTC

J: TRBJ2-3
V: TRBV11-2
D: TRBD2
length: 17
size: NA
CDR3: CASSSRGERGGGDTQYF
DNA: TGTGCCAGCAGCAGCCGCGGCGAGCGGGGGGGCGGGGATACGCAGTATTTT

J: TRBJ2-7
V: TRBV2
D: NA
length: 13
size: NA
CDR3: CASSLYGGYEQYF
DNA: TGTGCCAGCAGCCTCTACGGCGGGTACGAGCAGTACTTC

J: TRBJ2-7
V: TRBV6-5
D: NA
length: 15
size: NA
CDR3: CASSWAGAYLGEQYF
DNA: TGTGCCAGCAGTTGGGCAGGGGCCTACCTGGGGGAGCAGTACTTC

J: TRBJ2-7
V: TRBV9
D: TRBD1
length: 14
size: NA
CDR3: CASSVVGQGDEQYF
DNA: TGTGCCAGCAGCGTAGTTGGGCAGGGGGACGAGCAGTACTTC

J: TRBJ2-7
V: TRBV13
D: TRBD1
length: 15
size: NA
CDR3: CASSFRGQGGDEQYF
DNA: TGTGCCAGCAGCTTCAGGGGACAGGGTGGCGACGAGCAGTACTTC

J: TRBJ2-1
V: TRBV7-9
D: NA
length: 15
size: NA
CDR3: CASSLISLSYNEQFF
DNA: TGTGCCAGCAGCTTAATCTCTCTCTCCTACAATGAGCAGTTCTTC

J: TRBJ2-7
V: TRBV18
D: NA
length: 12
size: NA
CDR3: CASSPSSYEQYF
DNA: TGTGCCAGCTCCCCGAGCTCCTACGAGCAGTACTTC

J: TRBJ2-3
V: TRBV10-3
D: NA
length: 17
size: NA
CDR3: CAISGGQRIPNTDTQYF
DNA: TGTGCCATCAGTGGAGGACAGCGAATACCTAACACAGATACGCAGTATTTT

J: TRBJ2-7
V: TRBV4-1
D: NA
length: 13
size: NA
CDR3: CASSQVLAAGQYF
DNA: TGCGCCAGCAGCCAAGTCCTCGCAGCGGGGCAGTACTTC

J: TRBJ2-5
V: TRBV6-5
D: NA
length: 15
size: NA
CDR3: CASSYSPELQETQYF
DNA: TGTGCCAGCAGTTACTCCCCGGAGCTACAAGAGACCCAGTACTTC

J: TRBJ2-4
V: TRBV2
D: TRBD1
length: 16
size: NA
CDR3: CASSETRGRAKNIQYF
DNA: TGTGCCAGCAGTGAAACGAGGGGGCGCGCCAAAAACATTCAGTACTTC

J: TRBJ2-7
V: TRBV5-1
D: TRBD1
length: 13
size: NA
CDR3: CASKRDSSYEQYF
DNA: TGCGCCAGCAAACGGGACAGTTCCTACGAGCAGTACTTC

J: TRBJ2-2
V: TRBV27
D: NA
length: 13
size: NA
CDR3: CASSYTVNGELFF
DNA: TGTGCCAGCAGCTATACGGTGAACGGGGAGCTGTTTTTT

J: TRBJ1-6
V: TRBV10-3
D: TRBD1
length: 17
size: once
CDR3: CAISDRTGGSYNSPLHF
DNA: TGTGCCATCAGTGACAGGACAGGCGGCTCCTATAATTCACCCCTCCACTTT

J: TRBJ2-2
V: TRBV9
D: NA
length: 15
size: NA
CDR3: CASSVGGTNTGELFF
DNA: TGTGCCAGCAGCGTCGGGGGAACGAACACCGGGGAGCTGTTTTTT

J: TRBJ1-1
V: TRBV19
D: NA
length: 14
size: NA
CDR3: CASTDNTWNTEAFF
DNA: TGTGCCAGTACCGACAATACCTGGAACACTGAAGCTTTCTTT

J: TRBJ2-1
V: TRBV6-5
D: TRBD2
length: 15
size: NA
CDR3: CASRWAGVSYNEQFF
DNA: TGTGCCAGTCGTTGGGCGGGGGTATCCTACAATGAGCAGTTCTTC

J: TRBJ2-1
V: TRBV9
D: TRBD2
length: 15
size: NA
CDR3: CASSSSGGQGNEQFF
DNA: TGTGCCAGCAGCTCAAGCGGGGGGCAAGGGAATGAGCAGTTCTTC

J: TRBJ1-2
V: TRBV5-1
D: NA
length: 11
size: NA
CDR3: CASGSQYGYTF
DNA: TGCGCCAGCGGGTCACAGTATGGCTACACCTTC

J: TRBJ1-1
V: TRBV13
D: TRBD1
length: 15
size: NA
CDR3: CASSSGQGLNTEAFF
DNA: TGTGCCAGCAGCTCTGGACAGGGCCTGAACACTGAAGCTTTCTTT

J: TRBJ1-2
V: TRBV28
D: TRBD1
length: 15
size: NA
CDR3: CASSPAGTGYDGYTF
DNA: TGTGCCAGCAGTCCTGCCGGGACAGGGTATGATGGCTACACCTTC

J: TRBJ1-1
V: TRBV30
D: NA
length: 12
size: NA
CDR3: CAWSSMNTEAFF
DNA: TGTGCCTGGAGCAGTATGAACACTGAAGCTTTCTTT

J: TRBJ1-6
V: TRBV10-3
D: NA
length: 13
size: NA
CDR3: CAISAERDSPLHF
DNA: TGTGCCATCAGTGCAGAGAGGGATTCACCCCTCCACTTT

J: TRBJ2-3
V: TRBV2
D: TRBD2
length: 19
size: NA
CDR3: CATPGRGGVAGINTDTQYF
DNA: TGTGCCACCCCAGGAAGGGGAGGAGTAGCGGGTATCAACACAGATACGCAGTATTTT

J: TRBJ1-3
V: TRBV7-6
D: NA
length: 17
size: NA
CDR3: CASSAISAGAVGNTIYF
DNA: TGTGCCAGCAGCGCTATATCGGCGGGGGCTGTCGGAAACACCATATATTTT

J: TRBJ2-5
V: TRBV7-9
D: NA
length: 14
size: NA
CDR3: CASSSRQDQETQYF
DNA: TGTGCCAGCAGCTCCCGGCAGGACCAAGAGACCCAGTACTTC

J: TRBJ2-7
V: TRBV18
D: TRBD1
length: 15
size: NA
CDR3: CASSRPGQGSYEQYF
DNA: TGTGCCAGCTCTCGACCGGGACAGGGATCCTACGAGCAGTACTTC

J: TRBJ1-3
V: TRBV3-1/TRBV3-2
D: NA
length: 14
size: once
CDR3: CASSSSSSGNTIYF
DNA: TGTGCCAGCAGTTCGTCTAGCTCTGGAAACACCATATATTTT

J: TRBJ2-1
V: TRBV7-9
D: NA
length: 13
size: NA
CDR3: CASSLSQYNEQFF
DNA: TGTGCCAGCAGCTTATCTCAGTACAATGAGCAGTTCTTC

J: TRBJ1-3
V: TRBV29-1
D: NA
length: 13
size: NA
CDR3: CSAWTASGNTIYF
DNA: TGCAGCGCTTGGACAGCCTCTGGAAACACCATATATTTT

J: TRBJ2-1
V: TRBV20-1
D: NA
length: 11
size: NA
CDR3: CSATSYNEQFF
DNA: TGCAGTGCTACTAGCTACAATGAGCAGTTCTTC

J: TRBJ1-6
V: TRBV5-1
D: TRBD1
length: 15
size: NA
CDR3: CASSSRTGGNSPLHF
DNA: TGCGCCAGCAGCTCCCGGACAGGGGGGAATTCACCCCTCCACTTT

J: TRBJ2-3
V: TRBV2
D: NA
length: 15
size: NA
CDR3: CASTGTSLEGDTQYF
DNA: TGTGCCAGCACCGGGACTTCCCTTGAAGGAGATACGCAGTATTTT

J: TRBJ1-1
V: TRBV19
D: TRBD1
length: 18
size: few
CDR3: CASSMDRDRGIWEPEAFF
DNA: TGTGCCAGTAGTATGGACCGGGACAGGGGAATTTGGGAACCTGAAGCTTTCTTT

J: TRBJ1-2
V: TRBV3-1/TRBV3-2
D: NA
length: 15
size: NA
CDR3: CASSLDILANYGYTF
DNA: TGTGCCAGCAGCCTTGATATATTAGCTAACTATGGCTACACCTTC

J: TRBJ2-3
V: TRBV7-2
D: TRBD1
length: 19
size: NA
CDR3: CASSLGAPTGGLSTDTQYF
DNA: TGTGCCAGCAGCTTAGGGGCCCCTACAGGGGGGTTAAGCACAGATACGCAGTATTTT

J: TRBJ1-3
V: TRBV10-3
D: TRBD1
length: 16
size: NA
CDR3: CAISESVGGAGNTIYF
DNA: TGTGCCATCAGTGAGTCGGTAGGGGGCGCTGGAAACACCATATATTTT

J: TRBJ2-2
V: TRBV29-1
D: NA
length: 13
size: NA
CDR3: CSVGGILAGELFF
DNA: TGCAGCGTCGGGGGAATCCTTGCCGGGGAGCTGTTTTTT

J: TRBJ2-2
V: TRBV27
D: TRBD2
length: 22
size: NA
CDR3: CASSPLRSGTSGGAVWSGELFF
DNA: TGTGCCAGCAGTCCACTCCGCAGCGGGACTAGCGGGGGGGCGGTATGGTCCGGGGAGCTGTTTTTT

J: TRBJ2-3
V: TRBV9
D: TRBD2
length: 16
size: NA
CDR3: CASSVAGGGAVDTQYF
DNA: TGTGCCAGCAGCGTAGCGGGCGGGGGGGCTGTAGATACGCAGTATTTT